Detailed here is one T cell receptor (beta chain). The target antigen is unknown. The CDR3 runs to 14 residues. V lost 4 bases, J lost 7 bases, and 7 bases stayed unmatched. The germline gives CDR1 SGDLS, CDR2 YYNGEE. TCRdb itself ran the 5' RACE reads through MiXCR, one entry per CDR3 protein. The data contain approximately 700,000 distinct CDR3 sequences, over 15% of them singletons. These data come from a study of identical twins. The study's findings and limits: High-abundance cord blood beta clonotypes had fewer insertions; memory repertoires showed none.

Donors uniformly comprised healthy Caucasians. A further study also used this sample, focusing on T cells expressing NK-cell markers. Per that paper: The dominant NKG2C+ clonotypes represented about 1.0-7.5% of CD8+ T cells in over 5 donors.

The sample consisted of PBMCs. The clonotype originates from a woman aged 18-29 years in good health. The chain has TRBV9 and TRBJ2-4; TRBD2 matches 8 bases. The CDR3 region is CASSSSGSKNIQYF. The CDR3, as DNA: TGTGCCAGCAGCTCCAGCGGGAGTAAGAACATTCAGTACTTC.